Listed below are T cell receptor beta chains from one sample, sequenced in a study of T cell responses to AZD1222 COVID-19 vaccine. Here immunoSEQ multiplex PCR was the method, and the copy in TCRdb shows in-frame clones only, minus some. The sample has 140,000 or so clones, 86% seen once. Here the sequenced sample was peripheral blood, taken 28 days after the second AZD1222 dose. The receptor source for this set is an adult who received the AZD1222 COVID-19 vaccine. CDR3s include the opening cysteine and the closing phenylalanine or tryptophan. Fields, in order: J gene, V gene, CDR3 length, clone size, D gene, CDR3 protein, CDR3 DNA. D genes are given only for firm matches. For some rows the clone size is stated as once, few or many, or as a class when expanded; others skip it.

J gene: TRBJ2-3; V gene: TRBV10-3; CDR3 length: 15; clone size: .; D gene: .; CDR3 protein: CAISPGLASTDTQYF; CDR3 DNA: TGTGCCATCAGCCCGGGGCTAGCGAGCACAGATACGCAGTATTTT
J gene: TRBJ1-6; V gene: TRBV3-1/TRBV3-2; CDR3 length: 14; clone size: .; D gene: .; CDR3 protein: CASSMPMENSPLHF; CDR3 DNA: TGTGCCAGCAGTATGCCAATGGAGAATTCACCCCTCCACTTT
J gene: TRBJ2-3; V gene: TRBV29-1; CDR3 length: 11; clone size: .; D gene: .; CDR3 protein: CSAFDRGTQYF; CDR3 DNA: TGCAGCGCATTTGACCGTGGTACGCAGTATTTT
J gene: TRBJ2-3; V gene: TRBV18; CDR3 length: 16; clone size: .; D gene: .; CDR3 protein: CASSITRLKSTDTQYF; CDR3 DNA: TGTGCCAGCTCAATAACTAGGCTGAAGAGCACAGATACGCAGTATTTT
J gene: TRBJ1-6; V gene: TRBV6-5; CDR3 length: 16; clone size: .; D gene: .; CDR3 protein: CASSSEWTASNSPLHF; CDR3 DNA: TGTGCCAGCAGTTCAGAATGGACAGCGAGCAATTCACCCCTCCACTTT
J gene: TRBJ2-1; V gene: TRBV28; CDR3 length: 13; clone size: .; D gene: TRBD1; CDR3 protein: CATRQGVYNEQFF; CDR3 DNA: TGTGCCACGAGACAGGGCGTCTACAATGAGCAGTTCTTC
J gene: TRBJ1-2; V gene: TRBV5-4; CDR3 length: 16; clone size: .; D gene: TRBD1; CDR3 protein: CASSGPPGRGDYGYTF; CDR3 DNA: TGTGCCAGCAGCGGACCCCCGGGCAGGGGGGACTATGGCTACACCTTC
J gene: TRBJ1-2; V gene: TRBV7-9; CDR3 length: 16; clone size: .; D gene: TRBD1; CDR3 protein: CASSLARVGQPSGYTF; CDR3 DNA: TGTGCCAGCAGCTTAGCGCGGGTGGGACAGCCCTCCGGCTACACCTTC
J gene: TRBJ1-5; V gene: TRBV21-1; CDR3 length: 19; clone size: .; D gene: .; CDR3 protein: CASSKALWGTMNGNQPQHF; CDR3 DNA: TGTGCCAGCAGCAAAGCGCTCTGGGGCACAATGAACGGCAATCAGCCCCAGCATTTT
J gene: TRBJ1-4; V gene: TRBV5-5; CDR3 length: 15; clone size: few; D gene: .; CDR3 protein: CASSLAGLEGEKLFF; CDR3 DNA: TGTGCCAGCAGCTTGGCAGGGCTGGAGGGAGAAAAACTGTTTTTT
J gene: TRBJ1-2; V gene: TRBV2; CDR3 length: 13; clone size: .; D gene: .; CDR3 protein: CASSEGTNYGYTF; CDR3 DNA: TGTGCCAGCAGTGAGGGAACTAACTATGGCTACACCTTC
J gene: TRBJ2-7; V gene: TRBV6-5; CDR3 length: 13; clone size: .; D gene: .; CDR3 protein: CASRSTGKYEQYF; CDR3 DNA: TGTGCCAGCAGGAGCACAGGGAAGTACGAGCAGTACTTC
J gene: TRBJ2-3; V gene: TRBV5-4; CDR3 length: 15; clone size: once; D gene: .; CDR3 protein: CASSLVGRSTDTQYF; CDR3 DNA: TGTGCCAGCAGCTTGGTAGGTAGGAGCACAGATACGCAGTATTTT
J gene: TRBJ2-1; V gene: TRBV6-5; CDR3 length: 14; clone size: .; D gene: .; CDR3 protein: CASSYSTWSDEQFF; CDR3 DNA: TGTGCCAGCAGTTACTCGACTTGGTCGGATGAGCAGTTCTTC
J gene: TRBJ1-3; V gene: TRBV2; CDR3 length: 12; clone size: .; D gene: .; CDR3 protein: CASWERGNTIYF; CDR3 DNA: TGTGCCAGCTGGGAACGAGGAAACACCATATATTTT
J gene: TRBJ2-7; V gene: TRBV5-5; CDR3 length: 13; clone size: few; D gene: TRBD1; CDR3 protein: CASNTGGPYEQYF; CDR3 DNA: TGTGCCAGTAATACAGGGGGACCCTACGAGCAGTACTTC
J gene: TRBJ1-6; V gene: TRBV27; CDR3 length: 15; clone size: .; D gene: .; CDR3 protein: CASSSAGAYNSPLHF; CDR3 DNA: TGTGCCAGCAGCTCCGCGGGGGCATATAATTCACCCCTCCACTTT
J gene: TRBJ1-6; V gene: TRBV7-9; CDR3 length: 11; clone size: .; D gene: .; CDR3 protein: CASSGRGPLHF; CDR3 DNA: TGTGCCAGCAGCGGGCGCGGACCCCTCCACTTT
J gene: TRBJ2-7; V gene: TRBV7-8; CDR3 length: 14; clone size: .; D gene: .; CDR3 protein: CASSLAAGSYEQYF; CDR3 DNA: TGTGCCAGCAGCTTAGCTGCGGGGTCCTACGAGCAGTACTTC
J gene: TRBJ1-4; V gene: TRBV9; CDR3 length: 14; clone size: .; D gene: .; CDR3 protein: CASTPRQGGEKLFF; CDR3 DNA: TGTGCCAGCACCCCACGGCAGGGAGGTGAAAAACTGTTTTTT
J gene: TRBJ2-7; V gene: TRBV21-1; CDR3 length: 15; clone size: once; D gene: .; CDR3 protein: CASVLLHFLSYEQYF; CDR3 DNA: TGTGCCAGCGTCTTATTGCACTTCCTTTCCTACGAGCAGTACTTC
J gene: TRBJ2-1; V gene: TRBV6-1; CDR3 length: 17; clone size: once; D gene: TRBD1; CDR3 protein: CASSEAPGQAPYNEQFF; CDR3 DNA: TGTGCCAGCAGTGAAGCTCCGGGACAGGCACCCTACAATGAGCAGTTCTTC
J gene: TRBJ2-3; V gene: TRBV19; CDR3 length: 11; clone size: .; D gene: .; CDR3 protein: CASSMTDTQYF; CDR3 DNA: TGTGCCAGTAGTATGACAGATACGCAGTATTTT
J gene: TRBJ1-1; V gene: TRBV19; CDR3 length: 13; clone size: .; D gene: .; CDR3 protein: CASSYSRNTEAFF; CDR3 DNA: TGTGCCAGTAGCTACTCGCGGAACACTGAAGCTTTCTTT